This T cell receptor beta chain originates from a study of Graves' ophthalmopathy and Graves' hyperthyroidism. Uncontrolled infections, other autoimmune diseases, pregnancy or lactation barred patients from enrollment. From RNA, the CDR3 regions of TCR beta chains were amplified and sequenced. The library came from an HTBI-primed first-round RT-PCR and a second-round multiplex PCR. TCRdb used MiXCR to reprocess the multiplex PCR reads, holding one entry per CDR3 protein. The table shows 600,000 to 950,000 distinct CDR3 sequences, with about 44% occurring only once. V was shortened by 0 bases and J by 6 bases, with 23 bases between the two germline ends. Germline lookup yields CDR1 SQVTM and CDR2 ANQGSEA. The CDR3 spans 17 residues.

The TCR comes from an adult man with Graves' ophthalmopathy. Sequenced: peripheral blood. The chain links TRBV29-1 to TRBJ1-2, with a tentative D call TRBD1 (5 bases). The CDR3 here is CSVEESTSGGSDNGYTF. The CDR3 DNA sequence: TGCAGCGTTGAAGAGAGTACTAGCGGGGGGTCCGACAATGGCTACACCTTC.